One sample yielded the 20 T cell receptor beta chains listed below, sequenced in a study of blood T cell repertoires in COVID-19. TCRdb keeps only in-frame clones here, not all; method: immunoSEQ multiplex PCR. Among 200,000 to 250,000 clones listed, 90% were seen once. The sample was PBMCs or T cells enriched from blood (not recorded which). The receptor set was obtained from a man aged 25 to 40 who had been exposed to COVID-19.

The chain joins TRBV11-3 to TRBJ1-1; D unresolved. The germline gives CDR1 SGHNT, CDR2 YENEEA. The CDR3 runs 13 residues. The ends were cut back, 3 bases at V and 1 base at J, with 6 bases in the middle. CDR3 sequence (DNA): TGTGCCAGCAGCTTTTCCCAGAACACTGAAGCTTTCTTT. Encoded protein: CASSFSQNTEAFF.

The J gene is TRBJ1-2, the V gene TRBV9; 7 bases agree with TRBD1. After removal of 4 bases from V and 4 bases from J, the junction contained 7 bases not matched to a gene. Germline CDR1 and CDR2: SGDLS and YYNGEE. CDR3 length: 14 residues. The CDR3 nucleotides are TGTGCCAGCAGCCGCACGGGACAGACCTATGGCTACACCTTC. This gives the protein CASSRTGQTYGYTF.

This clone was counted only a few times. This chain links TRBV7-2 with TRBJ2-3; D unclear. Germline V gene sequence: CDR1 SGHTA, CDR2 FQGNSA. V was cut by 1 base and J by 0 bases, with 8 bases left in between. The CDR3 consists of 15 residues. CDR3 sequence (DNA): TGTGCCAGCAGCTTAGGGCCAGGAAGCACAGATACGCAGTATTTT. Translation gives CASSLGPGSTDTQYF.

The chain employs TRBV4-1 and TRBJ1-3; D may be TRBD1 (5 bases). The CDR3 spans 14 residues. CDR1 and CDR2 (germline): MGHRA, YSYEKL. V lost 0 bases and J lost 7, with 10 bases in between. This chain's CDR3 is CASSQEGGLNTIYF. CDR3 nucleotides: TGCGCCAGCAGCCAAGAGGGGGGTCTGAACACCATATATTTT.

The chain has TRBV3-1 (or the pseudogene TRBV3-2) and TRBJ2-7, with TRBD1 as a possible D gene (6 bases). Germline-derived CDR1 and CDR2 are LGHDT and YNNKEL (reference sequence). The CDR3 length is 15 residues. V was shortened by 1 base and J by 5 bases, with 15 bases between the two germline ends. As DNA, the CDR3 is TGTGCCAGCAGCCAAGGGCGCCAGGGGTCCCACGAGCAGTACTTC. Translated, it gives CASSQGRQGSHEQYF.

The V call is TRBV6-6, the J call TRBJ2-3; 10 bases fit TRBD2. CDR1 is MNHNY and CDR2 is SVGAGI in the germline V gene (reference sequence). J lost 0 bases, V lost 5 bases, and 11 bases had no gene match. CDR3 length: 18 amino acids. CDR3 region: CASSPRLAGATSTDTQYF. CDR3 DNA sequence: TGTGCCAGCAGTCCTCGCCTAGCGGGGGCCACTAGCACAGATACGCAGTATTTT.

This clone was observed once. The chain combines TRBV7-9 with TRBJ1-1; no clear D gene. The CDR3 consists of 16 residues. V was trimmed by 4 bases and J by 1 base, leaving 16 bases between them. Looked up from germline, CDR1 is SEHNR and CDR2 is FQNEAQ (reference sequence). The CDR3 DNA reads as TGTGCCAGCAGCTCCCTCGTCCCCAGGAAGAACACTGAAGCTTTCTTT. This encodes CASSSLVPRKNTEAFF. Supplemented by reference TRBV7-9 and TRBJ1-1, the full variable domain reads DTGVSQNPRHKITKRGQNVTFRCDPISEHNRLYWYRQTLGQGPEFLTYFQNEAQLEKSRLLSDRFSAERPKGSFSTLEIQRTEQGDSAMYLCASSSLVPRKNTEAFFGQGTRLTVV.

The chain carries TRBV19 and TRBJ1-1; tentatively, D is TRBD1 (5 bases). This CDR3 comprises 15 residues. Trimming shortened V by 3 bases and J by 0 bases, and 11 bases separated the two germline ends. Germline V lookup: CDR1 LNHDA, CDR2 SQIVND (reference sequence). The CDR3 DNA reads TGTGCCAGTAGTATGAGGACAAATATGAACACTGAAGCTTTCTTT. Residues: CASSMRTNMNTEAFF.

This chain links TRBV2 with TRBJ2-5, with TRBD2 matching 7 bases. Trimming at V came to 7 bases and at J to 1 base, leaving 6 bases not matched to a gene. Germline CDR1 SNHLY, CDR2 FYNNEI. The CDR3 consists of 14 residues. CDR3 bases: TGTGCCAGCAACTGGGCGGGGGTCCAAGAGACCCAGTACTTC. Protein product: CASNWAGVQETQYF.

This chain uses TRBV3-1 (or the pseudogene TRBV3-2) with TRBJ2-1, with D perhaps matching TRBD2 (5 bases). The length of the CDR3 is 14 residues. Trimming stripped 0 bases from V and 13 bases from J, with 16 bases between. The germline gives CDR1 LGHDT, CDR2 YNNKEL (reference sequence). CDR3 DNA: TGTGCCAGCAGCCAAGATCGCTGGGAAGCGGCCCAGTTCTTC. Translated, it gives CASSQDRWEAAQFF.

The chain joins TRBV7-6 to TRBJ2-7; TRBD2 aligns across 7 bases. The junction had 5 bases not matched to a gene; V was cut back by 0 bases and J by 3 bases. Germline V gives CDR1 SGHVS, CDR2 FNYEAQ. The CDR3 has 15 amino acids. The CDR3 loop reads CASSLAGGEGYEQYF. The CDR3 region has the DNA TGTGCCAGCAGCTTAGCTGGCGGGGAGGGCTACGAGCAGTACTTC.

The V gene is TRBV19, the J gene TRBJ1-5, with D uncertain. Germline-derived CDR1 and CDR2 are LNHDA and SQIVND (reference sequence). V was cut by 6 bases and J by 5 bases, with 11 bases left in between. This CDR3 is built from 13 residues. The CDR3 spells CASSPLADQPQHF. The CDR3, as DNA: TGTGCCAGTAGCCCTTTAGCAGATCAGCCCCAGCATTTT.

The chain carries TRBV14 and TRBJ1-4; no reliable D call. Trimming took off 0 bases at V and 4 bases at J, with 15 bases between the two ends. The V gene's germline CDR1 is SGHDN and CDR2 FVKESK. The CDR3 is 17 residues long. The CDR3 protein is CASSQDLRRGGNEKLFF. CDR3 in DNA: TGTGCCAGCAGCCAAGACCTCCGGCGGGGTGGTAATGAAAAACTGTTTTTT.

The chain joins TRBV6-2 or TRBV6-3 to TRBJ2-5, with 7 bases fitting TRBD2. Per the germline V gene, CDR1 is MNHEY and CDR2 is SVGEGT. CDR3 length: 19 residues. After removal of 2 bases from V and 2 bases from J, the junction contained 17 bases not matched to a gene. The CDR3 DNA reads TGTGCCAGCAGTTACAGGTCGGGACTACACGAATACACTCAAGAGACCCAGTACTTC. Amino acid sequence: CASSYRSGLHEYTQETQYF.

The rearrangement uses TRBV2 and TRBJ1-4; the match to TRBD1 covers 7 bases. This CDR3 contains 14 residues. The V gene's germline CDR1 is SNHLY and CDR2 FYNNEI. V was pared by 3 bases and J by 8 bases, with 6 bases of the junction left unmatched. CDR3 loop: CASSEPDRREKLFF. The CDR3 DNA is TGTGCCAGCAGTGAGCCGGACAGGCGGGAAAAACTGTTTTTT. Together with reference TRBV2 and TRBJ1-4, the CDR3 gives the full variable domain: EPEVTQTPSHQVTQMGQEVILRCVPISNHLYFYWYRQILGQKVEFLVSFYNNEISEKSEIFDDQFSVERPDGSNFTLKIRSTKLEDSAMYFCASSEPDRREKLFFGSGTQLSVL.

The chain carries TRBV9 and TRBJ1-4; D remains ambiguous. Germline V gene sequence: CDR1 SGDLS, CDR2 YYNGEE. This CDR3 has 16 residues. Trimming removed 4 bases at V and 0 bases at J, with 13 bases between. CDR3 coding DNA: TGTGCCAGCAGCCCCATGCTAGTCACAACTAATGAAAAACTGTTTTTT. Translation: CASSPMLVTTNEKLFF.

This clone appeared a single time. The J gene is TRBJ2-1, the V gene TRBV27, with 9 bases lining up with TRBD2. From germline, CDR1 is MNHEY and CDR2 SMNVEV (reference sequence). This CDR3 is built from 19 residues. Germline trimming cut 1 base from V and 0 bases from J; bases unmatched to any gene: 10. CDR3 nucleotide sequence: TGTGCCAGCAGTTTATGGGCTAGCGGGGCCTCGAGCTCCTACAATGAGCAGTTCTTC. Translation gives CASSLWASGASSSYNEQFF.

The V call is TRBV3-1 (or the pseudogene TRBV3-2), the J call TRBJ2-3, with a possible D match to TRBD2 (6 bases). The CDR3 covers 15 residues. Germline CDR1 LGHDT, CDR2 YNNKEL (reference sequence). V was trimmed by 1 base and J by 2 bases, leaving 10 bases between them. CDR3 amino acids: CASSQGGGNTDTQYF. CDR3 nucleotides: TGTGCCAGCAGCCAAGGTGGCGGGAACACAGATACGCAGTATTTT.

The chain is built from TRBV4-1 and TRBJ1-1; D unclear. The V gene lost 0 bases and the J gene lost 0 bases, with 23 bases spanning the gap. Germline-derived CDR1 and CDR2 are MGHRA and YSYEKL. The CDR3 spans 20 residues. The CDR3 here is CASSQDPRRAVNALNTEAFF. CDR3 sequence (DNA): TGCGCCAGCAGCCAAGATCCGCGGAGAGCCGTCAACGCCTTGAACACTGAAGCTTTCTTT.

The genes are TRBV2 and TRBJ1-1; TRBD1 matches at 12 bases. Germline CDR1 is SNHLY and CDR2 is FYNNEI. This CDR3 has 16 amino acids. Trimming at V came to 8 bases and at J to 1 base, leaving 8 bases not matched to a gene. CDR3 region: CASVGTGGAKNTEAFF. The DNA of the CDR3 is TGTGCCAGCGTCGGGACAGGGGGCGCGAAGAACACTGAAGCTTTCTTT.